This TCR beta chain was observed in a study of CD8 T cells in ankylosing spondylitis. This clonotype was seen once. Its antigen remains unknown. Quantitative barcoded 5'-RACE was used to prepare TCR beta libraries. TCRdb analysed the 5' RACE reads with MiXCR anew, one entry per CDR3 protein. The repertoire includes 500,000 to 550,000 distinct CDR3 sequences, roughly 13% of them detected once, and around 6.8% sits in the top ten. Study-level points and caveats: CD8+ disease-linked clones were present at relatively low frequencies in blood. As reported, disease-linked clones showed significant enrichment in matched ankylosing spondylitis synovial fluid. Existing reports had already noted some motif variants in reactive arthritis synovial fluid and blood. A motif in TCR beta, a set of about 8 highly homologous variants, appeared characteristic of ankylosing spondylitis blood.

The CDR3 loop spans 15 amino acids. Germline CDR1 reads KGHSH; CDR2 reads LQKENI. Germline trimming cut 0 bases from V and 7 bases from J; bases unmatched to any gene: 3. The clonotype originates from a male donor with ankylosing spondylitis. Sample: blood, either unsorted or a sorted T cell fraction (not recorded which). The V gene is TRBV18, the J gene TRBJ2-1; 10 nucleotides align to TRBD2. The DNA for the CDR3 is TGTGCCAGCTCACCACCCTCTAGCGGGGGTAATGAGCAGTTCTTC. Protein sequence: CASSPPSSGGNEQFF.